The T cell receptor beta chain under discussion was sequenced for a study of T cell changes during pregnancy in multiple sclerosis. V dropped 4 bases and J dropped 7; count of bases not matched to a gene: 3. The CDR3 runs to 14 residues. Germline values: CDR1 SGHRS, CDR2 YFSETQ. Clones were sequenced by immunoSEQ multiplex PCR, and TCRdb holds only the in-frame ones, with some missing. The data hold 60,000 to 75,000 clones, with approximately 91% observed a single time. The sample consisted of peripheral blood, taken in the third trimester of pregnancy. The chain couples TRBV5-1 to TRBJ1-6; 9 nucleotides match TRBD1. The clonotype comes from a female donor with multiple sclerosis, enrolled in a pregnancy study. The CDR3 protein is CASSRDRENSPLHF. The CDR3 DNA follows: TGCGCCAGCAGCCGGGACAGGGAGAATTCACCCCTCCACTTT.